These T cell receptor beta chains were read from a single sample in a study of T-cell reconstitution after alpha-beta-depleted transplantation in children. Each CDR3 protein gets one entry after TCRdb re-called the PCR reads with MiXCR. In the table there are over 300,000 distinct CDR3 sequences, around 10% of which are singletons. The sample in question was PBMCs from the stem cell graft donor, obtained from the stem cell graft. The receptor source for this set is a human donor who donated a stem cell graft to a child with acute lymphoblastic leukemia. Each CDR3 is given with its conserved first and last residue. The D gene is left open where the match is weak. A clone size is listed for some rows: how often the clone was seen (once, few, many), or a class if it is expanded.

>few|TRBV27|13|TRBJ2-7|-
CASSLSSSLQQYF
TGTGCCAGCAGTTTATCGTCTAGTTTGCAGCAGTACTTC
>many|TRBV6-6|13|TRBJ1-2|-
CASTTGGSYGYTF
TGTGCCAGCACAACAGGAGGGAGCTATGGCTACACCTTC
>-|TRBV18|15|TRBJ2-7|TRBD2
CASSPPGAGEYEQYF
TGTGCCAGCTCACCACCGGGAGCGGGAGAGTACGAGCAGTACTTC
>few|TRBV5-1|16|TRBJ2-6|-
CASSLVRTSGANVLTF
TGCGCCAGCAGCTTGGTTCGGACATCTGGGGCCAACGTCCTGACTTTC
>-|TRBV7-2|18|TRBJ2-7|TRBD2
CASSFFTFWREGSYEQYF
TGTGCCAGCAGCTTTTTCACCTTCTGGCGGGAGGGTTCCTACGAGCAGTACTTC
>few|TRBV19|13|TRBJ2-5|-
CATRALDQETQYF
TGTGCCACCCGGGCATTGGACCAAGAGACCCAGTACTTC
>-|TRBV7-2|12|TRBJ2-1|TRBD1
CASSPQGVKQFF
TGTGCCAGCAGCCCCCAGGGGGTCAAACAGTTCTTC
>once|TRBV7-2|15|TRBJ2-5|TRBD2
CASRLAGGPGETQYF
TGTGCCAGCAGACTAGCGGGAGGGCCAGGAGAGACCCAGTACTTC
>-|TRBV24-1|13|TRBJ2-1|-
CATSASRYNEQFF
TGTGCCACCAGTGCTTCAAGATACAATGAGCAGTTCTTC
>-|TRBV2|13|TRBJ1-1|-
CASSSDGSGEAFF
TGTGCCAGCAGTTCTGACGGATCGGGAGAAGCTTTCTTT
>few|TRBV12-3/TRBV12-4|14|TRBJ2-2|-
CASSFQPGPGELFF
TGTGCCAGCAGTTTTCAGCCAGGCCCCGGGGAGCTGTTTTTT
>few|TRBV7-9|17|TRBJ2-1|TRBD2
CASISPRIGRAYNEQFF
TGTGCCAGCATATCCCCACGAATAGGGAGGGCCTACAATGAGCAGTTCTTC
>few|TRBV7-2|14|TRBJ2-7|-
CASSRDSHTYEQYF
TGTGCCAGCAGCCGGGACTCCCATACCTACGAGCAGTACTTC
>-|TRBV20-1|13|TRBJ1-5|-
CSARFRQGQPQHF
TGCAGTGCTAGATTCCGGCAGGGACAGCCCCAGCATTTT
>many|TRBV7-2|21|TRBJ2-7|TRBD1
CASSFSGTGLSVPVGYYEQYF
TGTGCCAGCAGCTTTTCCGGGACAGGGCTTTCGGTACCGGTTGGGTACTACGAGCAGTACTTC